This T cell receptor beta chain was identified in a study of PD-1 blockade in mismatch repair-deficient tumors. Turning to the study itself: Enrolled about 2013-2016, patients had progressing, pretreated mismatch repair-deficient cancers of 12 types. Study-wide results and caveats: After pembrolizumab, tumor-resident clones rose rapidly, then generally contracted before radiologic responses.

CDR3 length: 14 amino acids. CDR1 is MGHRA, CDR2 YSYEKL, per germline. V was shortened by 6 bases and J by 5 bases, with 13 bases between the two germline ends. As to this clone: Antigen: not known.

Clones were read by immunoSEQ multiplex PCR, and TCRdb kept only the in-frame ones, dropping some. The sample consists of just under 80,000 clones, 80% to 90% of them appearing once. TCR sequencing covered a few patients who responded to pembrolizumab. The chain recombines TRBV4-1 with TRBJ2-2; possibly TRBD2 for D (6 bases). The sample was peripheral blood, taken 44 weeks after starting pembrolizumab. This TCR derives from an adult with mismatch repair-deficient cancer. CDR3: CASRRESRTGELFF. CDR3 nucleotide sequence: TGCGCCAGCAGGCGGGAATCTCGGACCGGGGAGCTGTTTTTT.